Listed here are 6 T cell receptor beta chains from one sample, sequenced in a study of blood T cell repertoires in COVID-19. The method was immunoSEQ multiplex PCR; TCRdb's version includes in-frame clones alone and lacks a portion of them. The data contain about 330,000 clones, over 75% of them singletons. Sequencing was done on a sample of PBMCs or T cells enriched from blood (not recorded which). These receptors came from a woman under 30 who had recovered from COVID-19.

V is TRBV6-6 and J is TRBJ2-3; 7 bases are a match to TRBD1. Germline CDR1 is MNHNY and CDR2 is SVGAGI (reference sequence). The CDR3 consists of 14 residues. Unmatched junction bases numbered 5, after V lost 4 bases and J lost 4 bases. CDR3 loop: CASSSRQGADTQYF. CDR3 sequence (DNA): TGTGCCAGCAGTTCCCGCCAGGGGGCAGATACGCAGTATTTT.

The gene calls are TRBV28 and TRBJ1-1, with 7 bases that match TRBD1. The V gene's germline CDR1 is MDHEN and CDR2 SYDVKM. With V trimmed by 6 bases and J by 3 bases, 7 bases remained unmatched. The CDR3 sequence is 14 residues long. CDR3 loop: CASRIGQADTEAFF. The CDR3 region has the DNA TGTGCCAGCAGAATTGGACAGGCCGACACTGAAGCTTTCTTT.

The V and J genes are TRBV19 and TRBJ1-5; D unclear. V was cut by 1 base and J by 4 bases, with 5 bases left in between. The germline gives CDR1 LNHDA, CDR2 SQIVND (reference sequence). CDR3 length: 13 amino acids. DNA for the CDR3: TGTGCCAGTAGTATAGCCCTGAATCAGCCCCAGCATTTT. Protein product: CASSIALNQPQHF.

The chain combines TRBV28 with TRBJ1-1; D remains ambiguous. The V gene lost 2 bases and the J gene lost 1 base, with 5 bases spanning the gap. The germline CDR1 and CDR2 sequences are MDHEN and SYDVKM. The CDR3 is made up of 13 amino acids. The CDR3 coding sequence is TGTGCCAGCAGTTTAAGAGCGAACACTGAAGCTTTCTTT. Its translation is CASSLRANTEAFF.

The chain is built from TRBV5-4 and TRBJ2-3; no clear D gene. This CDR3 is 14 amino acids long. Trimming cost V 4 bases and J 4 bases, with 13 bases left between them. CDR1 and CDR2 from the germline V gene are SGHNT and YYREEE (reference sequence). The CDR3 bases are TGTGCCAGCAGCCATAAGCGTGCGGCAGATACGCAGTATTTT. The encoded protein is CASSHKRAADTQYF. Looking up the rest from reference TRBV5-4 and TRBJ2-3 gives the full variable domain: ETGVTQSPTHLIKTRGQQVTLRCSSQSGHNTVSWYQQALGQGPQFIFQYYREEENGRGNFPPRFSGLQFPNYSSELNVNALELDDSALYLCASSHKRAADTQYFGPGTRLTVL.

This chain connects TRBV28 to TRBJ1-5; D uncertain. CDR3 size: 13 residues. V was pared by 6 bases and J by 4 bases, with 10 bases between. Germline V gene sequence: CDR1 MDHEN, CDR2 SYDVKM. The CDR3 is CASRPLRNQPQHF. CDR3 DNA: TGTGCCAGCAGGCCACTCCGAAATCAGCCCCAGCATTTT. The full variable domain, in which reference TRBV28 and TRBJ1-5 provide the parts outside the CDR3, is DVKVTQSSRYLVKRTGEKVFLECVQDMDHENMFWYRQDPGLGLRLIYFSYDVKMKEKGDIPEGYSVSREKKERFSLILESASTNQTSMYLCASRPLRNQPQHFGDGTRLSIL.